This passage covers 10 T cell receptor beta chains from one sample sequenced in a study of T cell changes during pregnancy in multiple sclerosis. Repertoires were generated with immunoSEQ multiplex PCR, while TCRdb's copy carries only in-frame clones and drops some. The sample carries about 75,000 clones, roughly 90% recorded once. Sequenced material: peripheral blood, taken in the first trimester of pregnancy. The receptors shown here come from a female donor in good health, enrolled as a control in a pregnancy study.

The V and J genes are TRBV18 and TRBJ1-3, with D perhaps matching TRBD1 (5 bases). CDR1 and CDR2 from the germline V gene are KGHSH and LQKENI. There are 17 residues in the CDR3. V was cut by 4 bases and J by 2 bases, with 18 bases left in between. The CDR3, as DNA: TGTGCCAGCTCACTCCAGACCCTTCGGGGGACTGGAAACACCATATATTTT. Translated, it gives CASSLQTLRGTGNTIYF.

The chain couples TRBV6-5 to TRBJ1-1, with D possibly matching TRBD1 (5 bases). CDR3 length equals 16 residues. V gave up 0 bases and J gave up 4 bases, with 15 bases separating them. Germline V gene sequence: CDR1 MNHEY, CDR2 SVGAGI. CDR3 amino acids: CASSYSSGRLGTEAFF. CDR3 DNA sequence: TGTGCCAGCAGTTACTCGTCAGGGCGTCTTGGCACTGAAGCTTTCTTT.

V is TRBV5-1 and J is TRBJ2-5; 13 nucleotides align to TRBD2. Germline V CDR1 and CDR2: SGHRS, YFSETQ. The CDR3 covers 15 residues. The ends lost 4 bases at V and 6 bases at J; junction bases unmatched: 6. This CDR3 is CASSGTSGGAKTQYF. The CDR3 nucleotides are TGCGCCAGCAGCGGAACTAGCGGGGGGGCGAAGACCCAGTACTTC.

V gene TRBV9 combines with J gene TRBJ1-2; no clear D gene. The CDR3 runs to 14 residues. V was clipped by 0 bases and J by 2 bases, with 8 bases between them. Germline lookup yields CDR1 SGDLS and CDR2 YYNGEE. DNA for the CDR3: TGTGCCAGCAGCGTAGGGACTTTAAACTATGGCTACACCTTC. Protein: CASSVGTLNYGYTF.

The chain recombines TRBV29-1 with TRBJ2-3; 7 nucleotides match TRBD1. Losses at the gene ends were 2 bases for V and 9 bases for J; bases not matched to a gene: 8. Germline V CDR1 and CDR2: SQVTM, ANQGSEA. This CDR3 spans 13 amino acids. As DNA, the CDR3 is TGCAGCGTTGAATTGCCCGGACAGGAGACGCAGTATTTT. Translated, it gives CSVELPGQETQYF.

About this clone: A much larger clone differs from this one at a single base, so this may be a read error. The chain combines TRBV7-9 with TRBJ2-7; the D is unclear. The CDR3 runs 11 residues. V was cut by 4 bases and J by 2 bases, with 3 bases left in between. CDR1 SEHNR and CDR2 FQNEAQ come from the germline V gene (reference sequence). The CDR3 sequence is CASSSTYEQYF. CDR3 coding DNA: TGTGCCAGCAGCTCTACCTACGAGCAGTACTTC.

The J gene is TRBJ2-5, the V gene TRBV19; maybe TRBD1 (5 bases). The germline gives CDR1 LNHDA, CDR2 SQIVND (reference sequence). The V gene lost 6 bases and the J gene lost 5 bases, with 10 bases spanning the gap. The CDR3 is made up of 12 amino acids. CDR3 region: CASSGHHETQYF. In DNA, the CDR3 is TGTGCCAGTAGCGGACATCACGAGACCCAGTACTTC.

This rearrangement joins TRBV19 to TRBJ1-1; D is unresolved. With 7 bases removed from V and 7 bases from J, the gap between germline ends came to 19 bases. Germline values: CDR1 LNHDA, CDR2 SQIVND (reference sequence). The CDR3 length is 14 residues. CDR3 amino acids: CASIPPGSRDEAFF. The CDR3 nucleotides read TGTGCCAGTATCCCCCCCGGGTCCCGGGATGAAGCTTTCTTT.

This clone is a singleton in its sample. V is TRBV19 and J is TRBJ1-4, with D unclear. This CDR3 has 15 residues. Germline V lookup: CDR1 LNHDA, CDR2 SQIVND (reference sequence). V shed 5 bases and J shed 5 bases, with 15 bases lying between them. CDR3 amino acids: CASSAYRGQNEKLFF. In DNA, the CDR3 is TGTGCCAGTAGTGCTTACCGAGGTCAGAATGAAAAACTGTTTTTT.

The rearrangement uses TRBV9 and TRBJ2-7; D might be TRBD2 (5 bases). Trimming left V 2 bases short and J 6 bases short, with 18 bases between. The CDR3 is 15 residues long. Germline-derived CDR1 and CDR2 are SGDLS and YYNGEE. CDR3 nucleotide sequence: TGTGCCAGCAGCGTCAGTGGCGGGCCGGGGTTCGAGCAGTACTTC. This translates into CASSVSGGPGFEQYF.